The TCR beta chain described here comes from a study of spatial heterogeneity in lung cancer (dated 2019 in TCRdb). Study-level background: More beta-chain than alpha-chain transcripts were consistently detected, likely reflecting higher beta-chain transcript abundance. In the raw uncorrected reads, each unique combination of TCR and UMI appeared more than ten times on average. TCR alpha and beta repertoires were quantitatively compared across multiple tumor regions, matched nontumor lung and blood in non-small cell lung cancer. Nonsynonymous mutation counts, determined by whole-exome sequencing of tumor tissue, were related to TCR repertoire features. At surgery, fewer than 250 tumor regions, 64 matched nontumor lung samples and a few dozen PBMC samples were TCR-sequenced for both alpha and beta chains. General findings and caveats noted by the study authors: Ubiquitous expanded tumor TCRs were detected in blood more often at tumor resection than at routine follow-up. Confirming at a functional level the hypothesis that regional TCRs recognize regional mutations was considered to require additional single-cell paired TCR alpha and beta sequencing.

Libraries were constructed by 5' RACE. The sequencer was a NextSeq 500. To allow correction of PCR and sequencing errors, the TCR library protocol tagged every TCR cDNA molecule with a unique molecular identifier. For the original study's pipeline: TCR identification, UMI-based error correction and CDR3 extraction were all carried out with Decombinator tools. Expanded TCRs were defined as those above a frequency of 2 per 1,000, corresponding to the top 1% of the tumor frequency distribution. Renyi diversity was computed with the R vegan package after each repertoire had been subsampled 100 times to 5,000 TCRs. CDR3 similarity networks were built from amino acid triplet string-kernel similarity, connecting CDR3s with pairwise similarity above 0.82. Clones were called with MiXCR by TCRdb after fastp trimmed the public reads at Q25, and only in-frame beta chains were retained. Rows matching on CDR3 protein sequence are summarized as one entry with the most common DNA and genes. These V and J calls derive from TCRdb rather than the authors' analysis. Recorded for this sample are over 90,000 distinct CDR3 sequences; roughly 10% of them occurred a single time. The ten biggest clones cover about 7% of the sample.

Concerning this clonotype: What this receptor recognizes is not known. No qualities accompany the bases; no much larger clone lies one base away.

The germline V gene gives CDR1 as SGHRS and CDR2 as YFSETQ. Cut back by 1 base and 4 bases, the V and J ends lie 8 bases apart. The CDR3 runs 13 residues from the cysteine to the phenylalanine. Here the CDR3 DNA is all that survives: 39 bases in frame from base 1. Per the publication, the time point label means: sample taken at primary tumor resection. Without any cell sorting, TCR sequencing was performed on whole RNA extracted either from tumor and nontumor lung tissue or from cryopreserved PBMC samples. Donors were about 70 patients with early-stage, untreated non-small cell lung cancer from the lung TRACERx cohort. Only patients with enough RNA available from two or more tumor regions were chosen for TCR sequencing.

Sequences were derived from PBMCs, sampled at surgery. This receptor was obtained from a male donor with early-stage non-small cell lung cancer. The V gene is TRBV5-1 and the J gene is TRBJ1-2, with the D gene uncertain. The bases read TGCGCCAGCAGCTTGTTAGGACCCTATGGCTACACCTTC. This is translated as CASSLLGPYGYTF.